Listed below are T cell receptor beta chains from one sample, sequenced in a study of vaccination and CD4 T cells after COVID-19. TCRdb reprocessed the PCR reads with MiXCR, giving one entry per CDR3 protein. The sample lists about 15,000 distinct CDR3 sequences; around 50% were seen once. For these TCRs, the target antigens are not known. Sequenced input: CD4+ T cells from blood, cultured in vitro. These receptors originate from a human donor who had recovered from COVID-19. CDR3s include the opening cysteine and the closing phenylalanine or tryptophan. Size tells how often a clone was seen (once, few, many) or the class of an expanded clone, and some rows leave it out.

TRBV28 | - | CASSSVYGYTF
TRBV5-4 | few | CASSSRGTEAFF
TRBV6-2/TRBV6-3 | large | CASSPSRTGRNQPQHF
TRBV5-1 | - | CASSLTEQETQYF
TRBV6-5 | - | CASSLLQGNGYTF
TRBV4-3 | - | CASSQGTSADYEQYF
TRBV19 | few | CASSIGGVRANQPQHF
TRBV5-4 | - | CASSLRAGGDVEQFF
TRBV20-1 | - | CSARLAGGSPTGFF
TRBV7-2 | - | CASSFDFQTYEQYF
TRBV9 | - | CASSVAHGRNTIYF
TRBV7-8 | - | CASSLALLAGAYEQYF
TRBV12-3/TRBV12-4 | few | CASSLPAQPQHF
TRBV20-1 | few | CSASGAGGAGELFF
TRBV6-1 | - | CASSVLTGGLYEQYF
TRBV28 | - | CASSSTLGGQYSNQPQHF
TRBV2 | few | CASRERGMRAFF
TRBV6-2/TRBV6-3 | - | CASSSQWRREYGQYF
TRBV20-1 | once | CSASSLGISSYEQYF
TRBV20-1 | - | CSARHGTEQFF
TRBV6-1 | - | CASRQDRADFYGYTF
TRBV7-9 | - | CASSLRRGRASYEQYF